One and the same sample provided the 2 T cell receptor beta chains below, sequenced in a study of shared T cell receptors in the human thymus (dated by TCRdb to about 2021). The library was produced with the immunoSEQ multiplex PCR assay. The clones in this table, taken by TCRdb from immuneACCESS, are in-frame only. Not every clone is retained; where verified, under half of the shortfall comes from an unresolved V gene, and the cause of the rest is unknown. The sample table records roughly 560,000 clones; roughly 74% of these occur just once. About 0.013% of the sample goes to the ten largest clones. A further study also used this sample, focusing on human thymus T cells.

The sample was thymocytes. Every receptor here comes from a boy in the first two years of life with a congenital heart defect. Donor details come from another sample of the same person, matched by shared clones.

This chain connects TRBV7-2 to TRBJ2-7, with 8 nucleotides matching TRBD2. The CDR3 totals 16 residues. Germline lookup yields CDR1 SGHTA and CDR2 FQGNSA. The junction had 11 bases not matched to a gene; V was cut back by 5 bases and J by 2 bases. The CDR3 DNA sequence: TGTGCCAGCAGCAGGGGGGGGCTAGCGGGCCCCTACGAGCAGTACTTC. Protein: CASSRGGLAGPYEQYF.

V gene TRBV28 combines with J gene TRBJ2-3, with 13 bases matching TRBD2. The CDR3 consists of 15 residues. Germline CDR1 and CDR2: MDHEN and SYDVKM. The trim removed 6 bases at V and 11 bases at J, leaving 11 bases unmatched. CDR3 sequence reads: CASRTWTSGGLGQYF. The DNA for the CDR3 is TGTGCCAGCAGGACTTGGACTAGCGGGGGCCTCGGGCAGTATTTT.